The next 31 T cell receptor beta chains were all read from a single sample in a study of response to subunit inactivated influenza vaccine. A single record per CDR3 protein comes from TCRdb applying MiXCR to the RT-PCR reads. The data contain a few hundred thousand distinct CDR3 sequences, around 7.7% of them singletons. Sequenced here: PBMCs from blood, sampled 23 months after vaccination. These receptors originate from a man between 50 and 69 years old who received an inactivated influenza vaccine.

This clonotype was observed many times. CDR3: CASSRANTGELFF. The CDR3 DNA follows: TGCGCCAGCAGCCGCGCCAACACCGGGGAGCTGTTTTTT. This chain joins TRBV5-1 and TRBJ2-2; D uncertain. V was shortened by 4 bases and J by 2 bases, with 6 bases between the two germline ends. This CDR3 has 13 residues. Germline CDR1 is SGHRS and CDR2 is YFSETQ. Drawing the rest from reference TRBV5-1 and TRBJ2-2, the complete variable domain is KAGVTQTPRYLIKTRGQQVTLSCSPISGHRSVSWYQQTPGQGLQFLFEYFSETQRNKGNFPGRFSGRQFSNSRSEMNVSTLELGDSALYLCASSRANTGELFFGEGSRLTVL.

This clonotype was counted at least ten times. The rearrangement joins TRBV12-3 or TRBV12-4 to TRBJ1-3; D is possibly TRBD1 (5 bases). The CDR3 length is 15 residues. Trimming stripped 3 bases from V and 2 bases from J, with 11 bases between. The CDR3 protein is CASSLGGLTGNTIYF. The CDR3, as DNA: TGTGCCAGCAGTTTGGGGGGACTTACTGGAAACACCATATATTTT.

This clonotype has a handful of counts. This chain connects TRBV12-3 or TRBV12-4 to TRBJ1-5, with 7 nucleotides matching TRBD1. The length of the CDR3 is 13 residues. J was trimmed by 6 bases and V by 2 bases; bases with no gene match: 1. CDR3 coding DNA: TGTGCCAGCAGTTTAACAGGGGCTCAGCCCCAGCATTTT. This gives the protein CASSLTGAQPQHF.

The V and J genes are TRBV7-2 and TRBJ2-5; TRBD1 matches at 7 bases. Germline loops: CDR1 SGHTA, CDR2 FQGNSA. The CDR3 runs 15 residues. V was pared by 3 bases and J by 1 base, with 5 bases of the junction left unmatched. The CDR3 protein is CASSLGTVSQETQYF. The DNA of the CDR3 is TGTGCCAGCAGCTTGGGGACAGTTTCCCAAGAGACCCAGTACTTC. Using reference TRBV7-2 and TRBJ2-5 for the parts outside the CDR3, the full variable domain is GAGVSQSPSNKVTEKGKDVELRCDPISGHTALYWYRQSLGQGLEFLIYFQGNSAPDKSGLPSDRFSAERTGGSVSTLTIQRTQQEDSAVYLCASSLGTVSQETQYFGPGTRLLVL.

The rearrangement joins TRBV5-4 to TRBJ1-1; D gene unclear. Germline lookup yields CDR1 SGHNT and CDR2 YYREEE (reference sequence). Trimming removed 2 bases at V and 2 bases at J, with 10 bases between. This CDR3 contains 14 residues. CDR3 nucleotides: TGTGCCAGCAGCTTTGTACAGACCAACACTGAAGCTTTCTTT. Translated, it gives CASSFVQTNTEAFF.

This clonotype was seen more than once but under ten times. The chain uses TRBV7-2 and TRBJ2-1, with D hard to call. This CDR3 is 16 amino acids long. V dropped 1 base and J dropped 7 bases, with 17 bases sitting between them. CDR1 is SGHTA, CDR2 FQGNSA, per germline. This CDR3 is CASSLESGVGYNEQFF. The CDR3 bases are TGTGCCAGCAGCTTAGAATCTGGGGTTGGGTATAATGAGCAGTTCTTC.

The chain couples TRBV3-1 to TRBJ2-7, with D perhaps TRBD2 (6 bases). Trimming stripped 1 base from V and 6 bases from J, with 25 bases between. The CDR3 totals 18 residues. Germline CDR1 and CDR2: LGHDT and YNNKEL (reference sequence). The CDR3 sequence is CASSQAPFGGTPVREQYF. The CDR3 DNA follows: TGTGCCAGCAGCCAAGCCCCCTTCGGGGGTACACCGGTTCGCGAGCAGTACTTC.

This clonotype was observed many times. The V gene is TRBV5-1, the J gene TRBJ2-1; D gene ambiguous. This CDR3 contains 11 residues. CDR1 is SGHRS, CDR2 YFSETQ, per germline. V lost 4 bases, J lost 10 bases, and 9 bases lay in between. CDR3 nucleotide sequence: TGCGCCAGCAGCGTCGGCCAGGAGCAGTTCTTC. It specifies CASSVGQEQFF.

In this sample, this clonotype turned up once. One base away lies a much larger clone, so this may be a sequencing read error. The rearrangement uses TRBV29-1 and TRBJ2-1; D possibly corresponds to TRBD2 (6 bases). Germline V gene sequence: CDR1 SQVTM, CDR2 ANQGSEA. The CDR3 is 14 amino acids. DNA of the CDR3: TGCAGCGTGGGTTTGGGAGTCTTAGCGGATGAGCAGCTCTTC. It yields the protein CSVGLGVLADEQLF.

The sample holds many counts of this clonotype. The chain joins TRBV10-3 to TRBJ2-3; D may be TRBD1 (6 bases). Germline assignment: CDR1 ENHRY and CDR2 SYGVKD. This CDR3 has 17 amino acids. Trimming left V 0 bases short and J 0 bases short, with 13 bases between. The CDR3 sequence is CAISESFVGASTDTQYF. CDR3 nucleotide sequence: TGTGCCATCAGTGAGTCGTTTGTGGGGGCTAGCACAGATACGCAGTATTTT.

V usage is TRBV14 and J usage is TRBJ2-7, with 9 bases that match TRBD1. The CDR3 loop spans 15 amino acids. Germline V CDR1 and CDR2: SGHDN, FVKESK. J gave up 2 bases and V 6 bases, and 8 bases lay outside the gene matches. The DNA of the CDR3 is TGTGCCAGCAGTCCTCTACAGGGGGCTGCCTACGAGCAGTACTTC. This codes for CASSPLQGAAYEQYF.

The chain has TRBV9 and TRBJ1-4, with 7 bases matching TRBD1. CDR3 length: 18 amino acids. The germline V gene encodes CDR1 SGDLS and CDR2 YYNGEE. J lost 4 bases, V lost 3 bases, and 15 bases had no gene match. CDR3 DNA: TGTGCCAGCAGCGCCGGGCCGGGACAGCGAGATATTAATGAAAAACTGTTTTTT. This codes for CASSAGPGQRDINEKLFF. Drawing the rest from reference TRBV9 and TRBJ1-4, the complete variable domain is DSGVTQTPKHLITATGQRVTLRCSPRSGDLSVYWYQQSLDQGLQFLIQYYNGEERAKGNILERFSAQQFPDLHSELNLSSLELGDSALYFCASSAGPGQRDINEKLFFGSGTQLSVL.

The genes are TRBV28 and TRBJ2-1; no clear D gene. V lost 1 base, J lost 7 bases, and 11 bases lay in between. The CDR3 is made up of 14 amino acids. CDR1 is MDHEN and CDR2 is SYDVKM in the germline V gene. This CDR3 reads CASSLSGSSNEQFF. CDR3 nucleotide sequence: TGTGCCAGCAGTTTATCCGGCTCCTCTAATGAGCAGTTCTTC.

This clonotype was detected a few times. The V call is TRBV4-3, the J call TRBJ1-1; no definite D call. The germline V gene has CDR1 LGHNA and CDR2 YSLEER. The CDR3 covers 16 residues. V dropped 0 bases and J dropped 7 bases, with 18 bases sitting between them. For the CDR3, the DNA is TGCGCCAGCAGCCAAGAGCCCATAATCGAGGGTAGTGAAGCTTTCTTT. It is translated as CASSQEPIIEGSEAFF.

This clonotype showed up many times. This sequence joins TRBV20-1 and TRBJ2-2; D is unclear. Germline assignment: CDR1 DFQATT and CDR2 SNEGSKA (reference sequence). The CDR3 consists of 13 residues. Trimming cost V 3 bases and J 4 bases, with 9 bases left between them. CDR3 sequence: CSASSWGTGELFF. In DNA form, the CDR3 reads TGCAGTGCTAGTTCCTGGGGCACCGGGGAGCTGTTTTTT.

The chain joins TRBV5-3 to TRBJ2-5; possible D gene TRBD2, 5 bases. TRBV5-3 is annotated as an ORF whose role is uncertain. This CDR3 comprises 18 residues. Deletions cut 3 bases from V and 1 base from J, with 22 bases between. CDR3 in amino acids: CARSSPPEKRFIQETQYF. The DNA of the CDR3 is TGTGCCAGAAGCTCCCCTCCCGAAAAGCGGTTTATCCAAGAGACCCAGTACTTC.

V usage is TRBV5-6 and J usage is TRBJ2-3; 8 bases are a match to TRBD1. With V trimmed by 3 bases and J by 0 bases, 3 bases remained unmatched. CDR1 SGHDT and CDR2 YYEEEE come from the germline V gene. This CDR3 is built from 15 residues. CDR3 in amino acids: CASSSRDRSTDTQYF. Written as DNA, the CDR3 is TGTGCCAGCAGCTCTAGGGACAGGAGCACAGATACGCAGTATTTT. The complete variable domain, with remaining parts taken from reference TRBV5-6 and TRBJ2-3, reads DAGVTQSPTHLIKTRGQQVTLRCSPKSGHDTVSWYQQALGQGPQFIFQYYEEEERQRGNFPDRFSGHQFPNYSSELNVNALLLGDSALYLCASSSRDRSTDTQYFGPGTRLTVL.

The rearrangement links TRBV10-3 to TRBJ1-2; the match to TRBD1 covers 7 bases. There are 12 residues in the CDR3. CDR1 is ENHRY and CDR2 is SYGVKD in the germline V gene. V lost 6 bases to trimming and J lost 2 bases; unmatched junction nucleotides: 0. CDR3 sequence (DNA): TGTGCCATCAGGGGACAGAACTATGGCTACACCTTC. Its protein is CAIRGQNYGYTF.

This clonotype was observed many times. The chain is built from TRBV29-1 and TRBJ2-7; no clear D. The CDR3 is 12 residues long. Germline CDR1 is SQVTM and CDR2 is ANQGSEA. Trimming removed 4 bases at V and 3 bases at J, with 10 bases between. CDR3 nucleotides: TGCAGCGTTGCCCAAAGCAACTACGAGCAGTACTTC. It codes for CSVAQSNYEQYF.

This clonotype ranks as large. The chain couples TRBV4-2 to TRBJ1-1; no clear D gene. Germline V gives CDR1 LGHNA, CDR2 YNFKEQ. The V gene lost 1 base and the J gene lost 0 bases, with 3 bases spanning the gap. The CDR3 is 13 amino acids. In DNA form, the CDR3 reads TGTGCCAGCAGCCAAGTGCTGAACACTGAAGCTTTCTTT. Amino acids: CASSQVLNTEAFF.

The V call is TRBV5-1, the J call TRBJ2-3; tentative D call: TRBD1 (6 bases). Germline V gene data show CDR1 as SGHRS and CDR2 as YFSETQ. V was trimmed by 7 bases and J by 3 bases, leaving 18 bases between them. CDR3 length equals 15 residues. CDR3 DNA: TGCGCCAGCTCGGAACAGGGTTTAGTTACAGATACGCAGTATTTT. Its protein is CASSEQGLVTDTQYF. Combining the CDR3 with reference TRBV5-1 and TRBJ2-3 gives the whole variable domain KAGVTQTPRYLIKTRGQQVTLSCSPISGHRSVSWYQQTPGQGLQFLFEYFSETQRNKGNFPGRFSGRQFSNSRSEMNVSTLELGDSALYLCASSEQGLVTDTQYFGPGTRLTVL.

Many counts were recorded for this clonotype. This sequence joins TRBV5-1 and TRBJ2-1; 8 nucleotides align to TRBD2. V dropped 0 bases and J dropped 9; count of bases not matched to a gene: 8. The CDR3 totals 15 residues. Germline assignment: CDR1 SGHRS and CDR2 YFSETQ. The CDR3 DNA reads TGCGCCAGCAGCTTGGGGTCCGTTAGCGGGGTTGAGCAGTTCTTC. It yields the protein CASSLGSVSGVEQFF.

The chain carries TRBV6-5 and TRBJ2-1; TRBD1 is a possible D gene (5 bases). Trimming shortened V by 2 bases and J by 8 bases, and 10 bases separated the two germline ends. The CDR3 runs to 13 residues. Germline V gene data show CDR1 as MNHEY and CDR2 as SVGAGI. The CDR3 coding sequence is TGTGCCAGCAGTTACAACGCAGGGTATGAGCAGTTCTTC. Protein: CASSYNAGYEQFF.

As regards this clonotype: Given a much more abundant clone one base away, this may be a read error. The chain has TRBV11-2 and TRBJ2-3; 14 nucleotides agree with TRBD2. Germline V CDR1 and CDR2: SGHAT, FQNNGV. J gave up 3 bases and V 3 bases, and 2 bases lay outside the gene matches. The CDR3 is 16 residues long. As DNA, the CDR3 is TGTGCCAGCAGCTTGTGGACTAGCGGGAGGACAGATACGCAGTATTTT. Protein: CASSLWTSGRTDTQYF.

This chain joins TRBV9 and TRBJ2-7, with D hard to call. Trimming removed 0 bases from V and 0 bases from J, with 7 bases in between. Germline-derived CDR1 and CDR2 are SGDLS and YYNGEE. This CDR3 has 14 amino acids. The CDR3 spells CASSVGLYSYEQYF. CDR3 sequence (DNA): TGTGCCAGCAGCGTAGGACTTTACTCCTACGAGCAGTACTTC.

This clonotype was found many times. This chain uses TRBV4-2 with TRBJ1-3; no reliable D call. V shed 1 base and J shed 0 bases, with 10 bases lying between them. CDR1 is LGHNA and CDR2 is YNFKEQ in the germline V gene. The CDR3 covers 16 residues. CDR3 sequence (DNA): TGTGCCAGCAGCCAAGGGACGGGGAGCTCTGGAAACACCATATATTTT. Amino acids: CASSQGTGSSGNTIYF.

The table lists this clonotype with a few counts. The rearrangement links TRBV5-1 to TRBJ1-2; D not resolved. The CDR3 length is 15 residues. Trimming pared 6 bases from V and 2 bases from J, leaving 17 bases between. Per germline, CDR1 SGHRS and CDR2 YFSETQ. The CDR3 DNA follows: TGCGCCAGCACCCCCGGCCCCTCTGGCAACTATGGCTACACCTTC. The encoded protein is CASTPGPSGNYGYTF.

The rearrangement uses TRBV7-9 and TRBJ2-1; no clear D gene. CDR3 length: 16 residues. CDR1 is SEHNR, CDR2 FQNEAQ, per germline (reference sequence). The V gene lost 4 bases and the J gene lost 4 bases, with 17 bases spanning the gap. The CDR3: CASSSRSPSSYNEQFF. In DNA, the CDR3 is TGTGCCAGCAGCTCTCGGAGCCCGTCGTCGTACAATGAGCAGTTCTTC. Full variable domain (missing parts from reference TRBV7-9 and TRBJ2-1): DTGVSQNPRHKITKRGQNVTFRCDPISEHNRLYWYRQTLGQGPEFLTYFQNEAQLEKSRLLSDRFSAERPKGSFSTLEIQRTEQGDSAMYLCASSSRSPSSYNEQFFGPGTRLTVL.

This clonotype came up many times. V gene TRBV4-2 combines with J gene TRBJ2-1; D gene uncertain. Germline V gene sequence: CDR1 LGHNA, CDR2 YNFKEQ. This CDR3 is built from 15 residues. V was cut by 0 bases and J by 1 base, with 7 bases left in between. CDR3: CASSQELGSYNEQFF. The CDR3 DNA reads TGTGCCAGCAGCCAAGAGCTGGGGTCCTACAATGAGCAGTTCTTC.

This clonotype has only a few counts. The chain joins TRBV4-3 to TRBJ2-7; 9 bases align to TRBD2. The germline V gene has CDR1 LGHNA and CDR2 YSLEER. This CDR3 comprises 16 residues. V lost 1 base and J lost 5; bases outside the gene matches: 9. The CDR3 region is CASSQAGIAGANEQYF. CDR3 bases: TGCGCCAGCAGCCAAGCAGGAATAGCGGGAGCTAACGAGCAGTACTTC.

This clonotype was counted many times. V and J are TRBV7-9 and TRBJ2-1; possible D gene TRBD2, 6 bases. The CDR3 totals 14 residues. The germline V and J ends were trimmed by 6 bases and 5 bases, with 14 bases remaining between them. In germline, CDR1 is SEHNR, CDR2 FQNEAQ (reference sequence). The CDR3 spells CASRSGTHNNEQFF. The CDR3 region has the DNA TGTGCCAGCAGGTCCGGGACTCATAACAATGAGCAGTTCTTC.